The T cell receptor (beta chain) under discussion was sequenced for a study of OX40 agonist ivuxolimab in advanced cancers. Study-level background: In this trial design, patients received ivuxolimab intravenously at 0.01 to 10 mg/kg every 2 weeks. Anti-PD-1, anti-PD-L1 or anti-CTLA-4 therapy given earlier was allowed, and roughly 38% had some.

The CDR3 consists of 11 residues. V gave up 4 bases and J gave up 8 bases, with 6 bases separating them. CDR1 and CDR2 from the germline V gene are SQVTM and ANQGSEA. Study-level findings and limits: Relative to CD4+, CD8+ T cells held more expanded clones on average. At doses 0.1 to 3.0 mg/kg, CD4+ and CD8+ clones expanded.

For this clone: The antigen is undetermined.

Measured with immunoSEQ multiplex PCR; TCRdb has only the in-frame clones, and not every one. The sample yields 80,000 or so clones, roughly 89% seen once. This TCR was recovered from an adult with an advanced solid tumor such as melanoma, head and neck, liver or kidney cancer. The chain is built from TRBV29-1 and TRBJ1-6, with no clear D. This specimen consisted of CD4+ or CD8+ T cells sorted from blood, obtained in a trial of the OX40 agonist ivuxolimab. CDR3 DNA: TGCAGCGTTGGCGATGATTCACCCCTCCACTTT. Protein sequence: CSVGDDSPLHF.